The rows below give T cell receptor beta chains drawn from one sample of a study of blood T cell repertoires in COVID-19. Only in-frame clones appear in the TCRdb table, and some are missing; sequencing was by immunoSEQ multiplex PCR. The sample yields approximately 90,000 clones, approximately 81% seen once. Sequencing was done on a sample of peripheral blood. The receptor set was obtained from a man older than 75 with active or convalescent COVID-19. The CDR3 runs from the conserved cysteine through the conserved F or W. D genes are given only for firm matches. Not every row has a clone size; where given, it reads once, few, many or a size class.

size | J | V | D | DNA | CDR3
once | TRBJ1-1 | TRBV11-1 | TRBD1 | TGTGCCAGCAGCTCGGACAGGATAACTGAAGCTTTCTTT | CASSSDRITEAFF
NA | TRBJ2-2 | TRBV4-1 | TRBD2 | TGCGCCAGCAGCCCGGGGGGATCCGGGGAGCTGTTTTTT | CASSPGGSGELFF
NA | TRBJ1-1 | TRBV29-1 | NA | TGCAGCGTTGTCCCGACAGACATGAACACTGAAGCTTTCTTT | CSVVPTDMNTEAFF
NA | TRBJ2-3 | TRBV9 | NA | TGTGCCAGCGGGAGAGGGGGTGCAGATACGCAGTATTTT | CASGRGGADTQYF
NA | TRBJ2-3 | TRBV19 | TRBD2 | TGTGCCAGTAGTGCCCAGCGGGGAAGAGGCACAGATACGCAGTATTTT | CASSAQRGRGTDTQYF
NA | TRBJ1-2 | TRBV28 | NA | TGTGCCAGCAGCAACAGGGTTTATGGCTACACCTTC | CASSNRVYGYTF
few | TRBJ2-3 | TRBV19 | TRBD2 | TGTGCCACCGCGATGCGGGGGAGGGGAAGCACAGATACGCAGTATTTT | CATAMRGRGSTDTQYF
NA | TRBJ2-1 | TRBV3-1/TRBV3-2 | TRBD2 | TGTGCCAGCAGCCGGAACCTAGCGGGGGGGTCCAATGAGCAGTTCTTC | CASSRNLAGGSNEQFF
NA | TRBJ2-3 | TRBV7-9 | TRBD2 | TGTGCCAGCACCCGGGGGGGGAGCACAGATACGCAGTATTTT | CASTRGGSTDTQYF
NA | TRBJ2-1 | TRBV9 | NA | TGTGCCAGCAGCGAAGGGGTCGGGCTACACAATGAGCAGTTCTTC | CASSEGVGLHNEQFF
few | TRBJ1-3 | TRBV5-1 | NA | TGCGCCAGCAGCTTAAACCAGGGAACCGGAAACACCATATATTTT | CASSLNQGTGNTIYF
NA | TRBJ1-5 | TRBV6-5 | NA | TGTGCCAGCAGAAGAGGCGGGGGTGACAATCAGCCCCAGCATTTT | CASRRGGGDNQPQHF
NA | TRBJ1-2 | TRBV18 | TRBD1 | TGTGCCAGCTCACCCGGACAGGGGTGGTATGGCTACACCTTC | CASSPGQGWYGYTF
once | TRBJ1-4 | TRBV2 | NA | TGTGCCAGCAGTCAGGGCCATACAACTAATGAAAAACTGTTTTTT | CASSQGHTTNEKLFF
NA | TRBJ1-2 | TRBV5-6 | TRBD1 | TGTGCCAGCAGGTATGCTCAGGACAGGGATTTCTATGGCTACACCTTC | CASRYAQDRDFYGYTF
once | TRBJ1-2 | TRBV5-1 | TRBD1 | TGCGCCAGCAGCTTGGGGGACAGCTATGGCTACACCTTC | CASSLGDSYGYTF
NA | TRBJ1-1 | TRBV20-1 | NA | TGCAGTGCTACAGCCGATTGGGAGGCTTTCTTT | CSATADWEAFF
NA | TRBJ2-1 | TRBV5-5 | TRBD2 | TGTGCCAGCAGCCCCAGAGGGCTAGCGGACTCCTACAATGAGCAGTTCTTC | CASSPRGLADSYNEQFF
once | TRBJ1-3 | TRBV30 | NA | TGTGCCTGGAGGCCGGGAGCTTGGGGAAACACCATATATTTT | CAWRPGAWGNTIYF
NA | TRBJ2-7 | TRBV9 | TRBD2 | TGTGCCAGCAGCGTAGCAATCACTAGCGCCTCTAAGGACGAGCAGTACTTC | CASSVAITSASKDEQYF
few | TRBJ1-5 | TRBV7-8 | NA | TGTGCCAGCAGCTTAGAGAGTGCGGCAGCCCCTCTTGATCAGCCCCAGCATTTT | CASSLESAAAPLDQPQHF
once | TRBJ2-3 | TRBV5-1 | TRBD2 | TGCGCCAGCAGCTTGGATGTACGGGGGGGCCGGGGCACAGATACGCAGTATTTT | CASSLDVRGGRGTDTQYF
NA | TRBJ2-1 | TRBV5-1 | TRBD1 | TGCGCCAGCAGCCCCGTGGGGACAGGAGGACGGGAAAGCTACAATGAGCAGTTCTTC | CASSPVGTGGRESYNEQFF
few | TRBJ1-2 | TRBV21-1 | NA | TGTGCCAGCAGCAATTCCTCGGGGAGGACAGGGGACTATGGCTACACCTTC | CASSNSSGRTGDYGYTF
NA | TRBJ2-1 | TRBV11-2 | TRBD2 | TGTGCCAGCAGCTTTGCAGCGGGGGGAGGGAACAATGAGCAGTTCTTC | CASSFAAGGGNNEQFF
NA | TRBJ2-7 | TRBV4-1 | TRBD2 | TGCGCCAGCAGCCAAGGGCTACTAGCGAACTACGAGCAGTACTTC | CASSQGLLANYEQYF
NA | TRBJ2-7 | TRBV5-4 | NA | TGTGCCAGCAGCTTGGCCTCTGGGGGCAGGAACGAGCAGTACTTC | CASSLASGGRNEQYF
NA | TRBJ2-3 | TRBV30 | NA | TGTGCCTGGAGTCCCGGGGATACGCAGTATTTT | CAWSPGDTQYF
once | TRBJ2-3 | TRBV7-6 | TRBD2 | TGTGCCAGCAGCTTAGTACCTAGCGGTACACCCGATACGCAGTATTTT | CASSLVPSGTPDTQYF
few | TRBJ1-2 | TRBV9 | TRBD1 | TGTGCCAGCAGTTTGACAGGGGGCTATGGCTACACCTTC | CASSLTGGYGYTF
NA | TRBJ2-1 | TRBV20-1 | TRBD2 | TGCAGTGCTAGTTCCGGGGGGTCAAGCTCCTACAATGAGCAGTTCTTC | CSASSGGSSSYNEQFF
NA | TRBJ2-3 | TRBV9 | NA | TGTGCCAGCAGCACTCAAATGGATACGCAGTATTTT | CASSTQMDTQYF
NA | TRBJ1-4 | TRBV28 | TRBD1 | TGTGCCAGCAGCCAATCCGGGACAGAAGAAAAACTGTTTTTT | CASSQSGTEEKLFF
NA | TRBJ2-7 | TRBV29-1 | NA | TGCAGCGTTGTCGTGGACTCCGGGTCAGCAGGGCAGTACTTC | CSVVVDSGSAGQYF
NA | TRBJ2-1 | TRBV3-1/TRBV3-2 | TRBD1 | TGTGCCAGCAGCCAAGCTGGAACAGGGGGCCGGGATGAGCAGTTCTTC | CASSQAGTGGRDEQFF
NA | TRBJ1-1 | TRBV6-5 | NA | TGTGCCAGCAGTTACGTTATGAACACTGAAGCTTTCTTT | CASSYVMNTEAFF
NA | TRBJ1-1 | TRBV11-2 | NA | TGTGCCAGCAGCTTAGTTCCGGGGGTGAACACTGAAGCTTTCTTT | CASSLVPGVNTEAFF
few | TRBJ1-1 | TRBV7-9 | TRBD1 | TGTGCCAGCAGCCCCCGGACAGGTCTGGTTGGGCCCACTGAAGCTTTCTTT | CASSPRTGLVGPTEAFF
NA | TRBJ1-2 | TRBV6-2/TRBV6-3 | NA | TGTGCCAGCAGCCTTAACAGGGATCGTGGCTACACCTTC | CASSLNRDRGYTF
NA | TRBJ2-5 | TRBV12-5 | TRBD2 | TGTGCTAGTGGACTGGGACTAATGGGGCAAGAGACCCAGTACTTC | CASGLGLMGQETQYF
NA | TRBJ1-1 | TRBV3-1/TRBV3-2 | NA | TGTGCCAGCACTCCGAGCTCTTACACTGAAGCTTTCTTT | CASTPSSYTEAFF
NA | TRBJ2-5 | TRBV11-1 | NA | TGTGCCAGCAGCACCCGACAGAGCGAGGAGACCCAGTACTTC | CASSTRQSEETQYF
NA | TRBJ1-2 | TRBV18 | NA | TGTGCCAGCTCCCCCTTCCGGGACACCGATGGCTACACCTTC | CASSPFRDTDGYTF
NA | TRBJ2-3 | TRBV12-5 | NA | TGTGCTAGTGGTTTGGGCCTAGGGGGTGGCACAGATACGCAGTATTTT | CASGLGLGGGTDTQYF
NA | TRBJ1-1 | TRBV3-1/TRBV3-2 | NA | TGTGCCAGCAGCCGGGTGGGGGGAGCCACTGAAGCTTTCTTT | CASSRVGGATEAFF
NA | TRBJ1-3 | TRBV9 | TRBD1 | TGTGCCAGCAGCGAGACAGGGATGGGGGGAAACACCATATATTTT | CASSETGMGGNTIYF
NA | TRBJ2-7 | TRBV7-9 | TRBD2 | TGTGCCAGCAGCTTAGGGGGACTAGCATCCGAGCAGTACTTC | CASSLGGLASEQYF
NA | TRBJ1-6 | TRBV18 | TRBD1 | TGTGCCAGCTCACCTACGACAGGGGGAAATTCACCCCTCCACTTT | CASSPTTGGNSPLHF
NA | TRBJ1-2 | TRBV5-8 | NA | TGTGCCAGCAGCTTGGTTCAGATCTATGGCTACACCTTC | CASSLVQIYGYTF